Sequencing of this T cell receptor (beta chain) was carried out in a study of blood T cells in healthy people across ages. About the research overall: About one barcoded beta molecule per two T cells came from capture by template switching. Whole-study results and caveats: Both naive CD4+ cell counts and diversity were greater in long-lived donors than in aged donors.

Trimming removed 4 bases from V and 3 bases from J; junction bases left unmatched: 5. The length of the CDR3 is 15 residues. The germline gives CDR1 MGHRA, CDR2 YSYEKL. A second PCR, run for about 6 to 11 cycles, used a sample-barcoded 5' primer plus a J-beta primer mix. Every molecule of cDNA carried a tag from a template-switch adaptor with 12 random nucleotides. One entry per CDR3 protein, called by TCRdb with MiXCR from the 5' RACE reads. The sample lists some 1,500,000 distinct CDR3 sequences, roughly 43% occurring once. A word on this clonotype: No antigen is known for it.

This chain joins TRBV4-1 and TRBJ2-1, with 8 bases identical to TRBD2. Sequenced sample: blood. The clonotype originates from a woman younger than 30 in good health. The CDR3 DNA is TGCGCCAGCAGCCCCAGCGGGAGTCGCTACAATGAGCAGTTCTTC. This encodes CASSPSGSRYNEQFF.